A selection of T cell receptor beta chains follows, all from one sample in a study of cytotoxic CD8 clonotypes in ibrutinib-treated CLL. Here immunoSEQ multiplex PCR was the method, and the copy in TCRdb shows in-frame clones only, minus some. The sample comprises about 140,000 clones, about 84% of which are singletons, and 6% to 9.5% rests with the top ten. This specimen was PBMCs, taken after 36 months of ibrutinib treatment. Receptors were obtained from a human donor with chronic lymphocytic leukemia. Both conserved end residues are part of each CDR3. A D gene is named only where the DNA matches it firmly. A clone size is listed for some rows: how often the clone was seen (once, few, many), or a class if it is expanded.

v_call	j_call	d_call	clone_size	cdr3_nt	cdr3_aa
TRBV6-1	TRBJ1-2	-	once	TGTGCCAGCAGTGTCTCGACAGGAAACCTCTATGGCTACACCTTC	CASSVSTGNLYGYTF
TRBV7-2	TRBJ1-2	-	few	TGTGCCAGCAGCTTAGTTGCTATGAATCCTAACTATGGCTACACCTTC	CASSLVAMNPNYGYTF
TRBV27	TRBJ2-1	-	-	TGTGCCAGCAGTTTTTCGCTAGCGAACAATGAGCAGTTCTTC	CASSFSLANNEQFF
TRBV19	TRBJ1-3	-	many	TGTGCCAGTAGTATAGGAGGGCGCGGAAACACCATATATTTT	CASSIGGRGNTIYF
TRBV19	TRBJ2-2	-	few	TGTGCCAGTAGTCCATCGAACACCGGGGAGCTGTTTTTT	CASSPSNTGELFF
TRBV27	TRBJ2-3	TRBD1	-	TGTGCCAGCAGCCCGACAGGGGGCATTTCCACAGATACGCAGTATTTT	CASSPTGGISTDTQYF
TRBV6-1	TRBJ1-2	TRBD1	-	TGTGCCAGCAGGAGGGACAGGCAAGGAGATGGCTACACCTTC	CASRRDRQGDGYTF
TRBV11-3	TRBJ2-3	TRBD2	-	TGTGCCAGCAGCTCGGGACTAGCGGGAGTGCAAGATACGCAGTATTTT	CASSSGLAGVQDTQYF
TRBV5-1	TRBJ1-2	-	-	TGCGCCAGCAGCGGTGGGCGATTCAGAAATGGCTACACCTTC	CASSGGRFRNGYTF
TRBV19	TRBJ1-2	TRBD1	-	TGTGCCAGTAGTATGACAGGGAGGATTGGCTACACCTTC	CASSMTGRIGYTF
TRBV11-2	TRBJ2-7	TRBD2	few	TGTGCCAGCCGGACTAGCGGGAGGAACTACGAGCAGTACTTC	CASRTSGRNYEQYF